The next 21 T cell receptor beta chains were all read from a single sample in a study of cytotoxic CD8 clonotypes in ibrutinib-treated CLL. Clones were read by immunoSEQ multiplex PCR, and TCRdb kept only the in-frame ones, dropping some. The sample lists 110,000 to 150,000 clones, 70% to 80% seen once, with around 5% in the top ten. The sample in question was PBMCs, obtained after 24 months of ibrutinib treatment. The source of these receptors is a human donor with chronic lymphocytic leukemia.

The chain employs TRBV12-5 and TRBJ2-3; D gene ambiguous. Trimming took off 6 bases at V and 6 bases at J, with 13 bases between the two ends. The CDR3 is made up of 13 amino acids. Germline CDR1 reads LGHNT; CDR2 reads FRNRAP. CDR3 in DNA: TGTGCTAGTGGAATGGGCCGCGAGGATACGCAGTATTTT. This sequence encodes CASGMGREDTQYF.

This chain joins TRBV6-5 and TRBJ2-7, with TRBD1 as a possible D gene (5 bases). The CDR3 is 12 amino acids. The V gene's germline CDR1 is MNHEY and CDR2 SVGAGI. V was cut by 6 bases and J by 4 bases, with 10 bases left in between. The CDR3 region is CASSPDRYEQYF. In nucleotides, the CDR3 is TGTGCCAGCAGCCCCGACAGATACGAGCAGTACTTC.

CDR3 loop: CASGSLTGELFF. The CDR3 region has the DNA TGTGCCAGCGGTTCACTCACCGGGGAGCTGTTTTTT. The rearrangement uses TRBV28 and TRBJ2-2, with D unresolved. There are 12 residues in the CDR3. The V gene lost 8 bases and the J gene lost 4 bases, with 8 bases spanning the gap. CDR1 MDHEN and CDR2 SYDVKM come from the germline V gene. Full variable domain (outside the CDR3, taken from reference TRBV28 and TRBJ2-2): DVKVTQSSRYLVKRTGEKVFLECVQDMDHENMFWYRQDPGLGLRLIYFSYDVKMKEKGDIPEGYSVSREKKERFSLILESASTNQTSMYLCASGSLTGELFFGEGSRLTVL.

This chain connects TRBV15 to TRBJ2-1; D gene ambiguous. This CDR3 is 13 amino acids long. Between the trimmed V and J ends, which lost 6 bases and 7 bases, there was a span of 13 bases. Germline values: CDR1 LNHNV, CDR2 YYDKDF (reference sequence). CDR3 sequence: CATRRTGLNEQFF. CDR3 DNA: TGTGCCACCAGAAGGACCGGGTTGAATGAGCAGTTCTTC. Together with reference TRBV15 and TRBJ2-1, the CDR3 gives the full variable domain: DAMVIQNPRYQVTQFGKPVTLSCSQTLNHNVMYWYQQKSSQAPKLLFHYYDKDFNNEADTPDNFQSRRPNTSFCFLDIRSPGLGDTAMYLCATRRTGLNEQFFGPGTRLTVL.

The rearrangement links TRBV10-3 to TRBJ1-5; 9 bases are shared with TRBD1. Trimming cost V 8 bases and J 2 bases; bases outside gene matches: 4. The V gene's germline CDR1 is ENHRY and CDR2 SYGVKD. The CDR3 loop spans 14 amino acids. The CDR3 coding sequence is TGTGCCATCCGTCGGGACAGGGGCAATCAGCCCCAGCATTTT. This gives the protein CAIRRDRGNQPQHF.

This clone was recorded once. This sequence joins TRBV7-3 and TRBJ2-3; D may match TRBD1 or TRBD2 (6 bases each). Looked up from germline, CDR1 is SGHTA and CDR2 is FQGTGA. The CDR3 sequence is 15 residues long. V lost 2 bases to trimming and J lost 2 bases, with 11 bases between them. CDR3 in DNA: TGTGCCAGCAGCTTATGGGGGGCACCCACAGATACGCAGTATTTT. Its translation: CASSLWGAPTDTQYF.

The chain is built from TRBV4-2 and TRBJ2-7; D possibly uses TRBD1 or TRBD2 (6 bases each). Germline V gene sequence: CDR1 LGHNA, CDR2 YNFKEQ. With 3 bases removed from V and 2 bases from J, the gap between germline ends came to 11 bases. The CDR3 extends over 14 amino acids. The CDR3 sequence: CASSQARGAYEQYF. The CDR3 nucleotides read TGTGCCAGCAGCCAGGCTAGGGGGGCCTACGAGCAGTACTTC.

The sample holds a few counts of this clone. The V and J genes are TRBV9 and TRBJ2-5; TRBD2 is a possible D gene (6 bases). V lost 4 bases and J 5 bases, leaving 18 bases between the germline ends. The CDR3 loop spans 15 amino acids. Looked up from germline, CDR1 is SGDLS and CDR2 is YYNGEE. In DNA form, the CDR3 reads TGTGCCAGCAGCCCACCGAGGGGAGGCGGGGAGACCCAGTACTTC. This gives the protein CASSPPRGGGETQYF.

The genes are TRBV4-1 and TRBJ2-1, with D hard to call. CDR1 MGHRA and CDR2 YSYEKL come from the germline V gene. Trimming shortened V by 0 bases and J by 8 bases, and 8 bases separated the two germline ends. CDR3 length equals 13 residues. The chain's CDR3 is CASSQDRVDEQFF. The CDR3 DNA sequence: TGCGCCAGCAGCCAAGATAGGGTGGATGAGCAGTTCTTC.

V usage is TRBV7-3 and J usage is TRBJ2-1; D remains ambiguous. Germline CDR1 is SGHTA and CDR2 is FQGTGA. The V and J ends lost 1 base and 0 bases respectively, with 7 bases between them. The CDR3 is 15 amino acids. CDR3 sequence reads: CASSLRQSSYNEQFF. The CDR3 region has the DNA TGTGCCAGCAGCTTAAGGCAGAGCTCCTACAATGAGCAGTTCTTC.

The J gene is TRBJ1-4, the V gene TRBV4-1; D call uncertain. The V and J ends lost 0 bases and 0 bases respectively, with 11 bases between them. Germline V CDR1 and CDR2: MGHRA, YSYEKL. The CDR3 consists of 17 residues. For the CDR3, the DNA is TGCGCCAGCAGCCAAGAGGTCGAGATTGCAACTAATGAAAAACTGTTTTTT. Translating it yields CASSQEVEIATNEKLFF.

The CDR3: CASSRGLATQETQYF. The CDR3 DNA sequence: TGTGCCAGCAGCCGGGGACTAGCGACCCAAGAGACCCAGTACTTC. V usage is TRBV4-2 and J usage is TRBJ2-5; 10 positions agree with TRBD2. The ends lost 4 bases at V and 1 base at J; junction bases unmatched: 3. Germline CDR1 and CDR2: LGHNA and YNFKEQ. This CDR3 is built from 15 residues.

The chain has TRBV10-3 and TRBJ2-1; 10 bases are shared with TRBD2. The CDR3 consists of 14 residues. Germline CDR1 reads ENHRY; CDR2 reads SYGVKD. V was pared by 5 bases and J by 5 bases, with 3 bases of the junction left unmatched. The CDR3 DNA follows: TGTGCCATCAGTCCGGGACTAGCGAACAATGAGCAGTTCTTC. Encoded protein: CAISPGLANNEQFF.

The rearrangement uses TRBV5-1 and TRBJ1-6; 8 bases are shared with TRBD1. After removal of 3 bases from V and 10 bases from J, the junction contained 9 bases not matched to a gene. Germline V gene data show CDR1 as SGHRS and CDR2 as YFSETQ. The CDR3 consists of 15 residues. This CDR3 reads CASSSSGQGGSPLHF. The CDR3 DNA reads TGCGCCAGCAGCTCGTCCGGACAGGGAGGATCACCCCTCCACTTT.

In its sample, this clone was seen a few times. This sequence joins TRBV2 and TRBJ2-5; tentative D call: TRBD2 (6 bases). The V gene lost 4 bases and the J gene lost 2 bases, with 11 bases spanning the gap. The CDR3 totals 14 residues. Looked up from germline, CDR1 is SNHLY and CDR2 is FYNNEI. CDR3 sequence reads: CASSVGTRQETQYF. For the CDR3, the DNA is TGTGCCAGCAGTGTCGGGACTCGTCAAGAGACCCAGTACTTC.

This chain links TRBV28 with TRBJ1-1; D ambiguous. The CDR3 has 13 amino acids. CDR1 is MDHEN, CDR2 SYDVKM, per germline. Trimming removed 5 bases from V and 1 base from J, with 8 bases in between. As DNA, the CDR3 is TGTGCCAGCAGTACAACAGCGAACACTGAAGCTTTCTTT. Protein product: CASSTTANTEAFF. Filled out from reference TRBV28 and TRBJ1-1, the complete variable domain reads DVKVTQSSRYLVKRTGEKVFLECVQDMDHENMFWYRQDPGLGLRLIYFSYDVKMKEKGDIPEGYSVSREKKERFSLILESASTNQTSMYLCASSTTANTEAFFGQGTRLTVV.

This chain links TRBV9 with TRBJ1-6, with D perhaps TRBD1 (5 bases). Germline V gene data show CDR1 as SGDLS and CDR2 as YYNGEE. V lost 4 bases, J lost 10 bases, and 12 bases lay in between. CDR3 length equals 13 residues. DNA of the CDR3: TGTGCCAGCAGCCCCCACCCAGGGTCACCCCTCCACTTT. Protein: CASSPHPGSPLHF.

The chain uses TRBV19 and TRBJ2-1, with D tentatively TRBD2 (6 bases). The CDR3 length is 15 residues. Germline-derived CDR1 and CDR2 are LNHDA and SQIVND (reference sequence). V was clipped by 10 bases and J by 9 bases, with 25 bases between them. Here the CDR3 reads CATSVGLVRAGEQFF. The CDR3 DNA follows: TGTGCCACCTCGGTGGGACTCGTGAGGGCGGGTGAGCAGTTCTTC.

The chain employs TRBV27 and TRBJ2-2, with 14 bases that match TRBD2. Germline trimming cut 3 bases from V and 6 bases from J; bases unmatched to any gene: 3. The CDR3 consists of 16 residues. From germline, CDR1 is MNHEY and CDR2 SMNVEV (reference sequence). The CDR3, as DNA: TGTGCCAGCAGTTTCCGACTAGCGGGAGGGGCCGGGGAGCTGTTTTTT. Translating it yields CASSFRLAGGAGELFF.

This rearrangement joins TRBV9 to TRBJ2-1; no clear D. The germline V gene has CDR1 SGDLS and CDR2 YYNGEE. Trimming stripped 0 bases from V and 6 bases from J, with 10 bases between. The CDR3 totals 14 residues. The DNA for the CDR3 is TGTGCCAGCAGCGTAGCCCCGCTCTTCAATGAGCAGTTCTTC. Encoded protein: CASSVAPLFNEQFF. The full variable domain, its missing parts supplied by reference TRBV9 and TRBJ2-1, is DSGVTQTPKHLITATGQRVTLRCSPRSGDLSVYWYQQSLDQGLQFLIQYYNGEERAKGNILERFSAQQFPDLHSELNLSSLELGDSALYFCASSVAPLFNEQFFGPGTRLTVL.

The chain combines TRBV7-9 with TRBJ1-1; D is ambiguous. The CDR3 extends over 13 amino acids. Germline V lookup: CDR1 SEHNR, CDR2 FQNEAQ (reference sequence). Trimming took 5 bases from V and 0 from J, leaving 7 bases between them. CDR3 amino acids: CASSSSVNTEAFF. In DNA form, the CDR3 reads TGTGCCAGCAGCAGCTCGGTGAACACTGAAGCTTTCTTT. The full variable domain, completed using reference TRBV7-9 and TRBJ1-1, is DTGVSQNPRHKITKRGQNVTFRCDPISEHNRLYWYRQTLGQGPEFLTYFQNEAQLEKSRLLSDRFSAERPKGSFSTLEIQRTEQGDSAMYLCASSSSVNTEAFFGQGTRLTVV.